This T cell receptor beta chain was retrieved from a study of cytomegalovirus exposure and HLA in healthy donors (dated by TCRdb to 2016 to 2017). About the study as a whole: An earlier analysis of 587 of the donors reported 250 to 300 Gb of sequence data and around 110 million unique TCR beta sequences from some 180 million T cells. In an earlier analysis of 587 of the donors, high-throughput TCR beta sequencing was used to judge whether each TCR beta V gene segment behaved as functional or pseudogenic. The study used immunosequencing to profile the T cell repertoires of 670 or so subjects and linked those repertoires to cytomegalovirus serostatus. Class I and class II HLA loci were covered by the typing at four-digit resolution. To study patterns of TCR occurrence, a later analysis re-analyzed previously published TCR beta repertoires from around 660 donors and added high-resolution HLA genotyping. In addition to the first cohort of 650 to 750 subjects, a separate validation cohort of approximately 120 different subjects was used. Of the 398 genotyped donors, about 84% fell in the genetic ancestry cluster associated with self-reported Caucasian donors. Donor age, sex, ethnicity and CMV serostatus were collected together with the repertoire data. About 280 gigabases of sequencing data and roughly 81 million unique TCR sequences made up an early release that covered 500 to 650 HLA-typed donors. The aim of the study was to test whether cataloging public T cell receptors could identify signatures of past pathogen exposure. A later genetic analysis used genome-wide SNP genotypes for about 65% of the roughly 700 donors, treating that subset as a discovery cohort. Typing coverage varied by locus: roughly 620-640 donors for A, B, C, DRB1 and DQB1; some 520 for DQA1; approximately 570 for DPA1; approximately 470 for DPB1. Across under 500 genotyped donors of the cohort, an average of roughly 250,000 unique TCR beta nucleotide sequences per donor were sequenced, and roughly a sixth of those sequences were non-productive. The later analysis used no new phenotypic data to find candidate immune exposures, relying instead on TCR beta sequences and their occurrence across donors. Every repertoire in the discovery cohort had been generated on one and the same sequencing platform. To predict cytomegalovirus infection status, the study brought together high-throughput TCR immunosequencing, statistical association of individual TCRs with disease status, and machine learning. Several DR-DQ haplotypes were handled as single units for association and clustering because linkage in the cohort was strong.

This clone occurred a few times. The antigen this receptor binds is unknown. Per-base qualities were not stored, and no clone one base away is much larger. The cohort consisted of 650 to 850 healthy bone marrow donors. At the time of sampling, all cohort members were nominally healthy, though unrecorded immune exposures were likely present. The donor tested CMV seronegative, placing the donor among the roughly 340 seronegative members of the cohort. Each donor provided a peripheral blood sample, and peripheral blood mononuclear cells were used for TCR beta sequencing. Genomic DNA extraction from the blood cell samples was performed with the Qiagen DNeasy Blood Extraction Kit. The library was produced with the immunoSEQ multiplex PCR assay. For the multiplex PCR, a mixture combining 60 forward primers for TCR Vbeta segments and 13 reverse primers for TCR Jbeta segments was used. The CDR3 region of rearranged TCR beta genes was amplified from genomic DNA by a multiplex PCR assay. The amplified TCR beta libraries were sequenced on the Illumina HiSeq System as 87-base-pair reads. For the original study's pipeline: Across the roughly 700 repertoires, a later analysis counted about 81 million unique TCR beta chains, roughly 11 million of which were shared by at least two donors. Raw reads were error-corrected and collapsed into unique sequences with a nearest-neighbor algorithm that merged closely related sequences to remove PCR and sequencing errors. V, D and J gene segments were assigned by aligning CDR3 sequences to IMGT reference sequences. For a sequence to be retained, a match of at least six nucleotides to both a V gene segment and a J gene segment was required. A rearrangement counted as productive if the CDR3 had no stop codons and remained in frame with V and J, and every other rearrangement counted as non-productive. CDR3 was defined according to IMGT convention as the region running from the second conserved V-encoded cysteine to the conserved J-encoded phenylalanine. The earlier analysis of around 640 of the donors excluded sequences that lacked an unambiguous match to a single V gene segment. An earlier analysis of approximately 590 of the donors called V segments functional above 56.7% productive rearrangements and segregating when the between-donor standard deviation exceeded 5%. A statistical classification framework was built to diagnose cytomegalovirus status from the catalog of TCR beta chain sequences. A later analysis assigned V and J genes by comparing TCR nucleotide sequences with IMGT/GENE-DB human TR gene sequences. Using the TCRdist pipeline, a later analysis assigned CDR3 sequences along with most-parsimonious VDJ recombination scenarios. In a later analysis, each TCR beta chain was defined by its CDR3 amino acid sequence together with its V-gene family, and reads lacking a unique V-gene family were excluded. A later analysis removed several hundred highly shared, low-generation-probability nucleotide sequences to deal with suspected cross-contamination and a sequencing artifact. For each public chain, a later analysis derived a clonal expansion index from normalized ranks of inferred template counts within each repertoire. In a later analysis, generation probabilities were computed with a VDJ recombination model fitted to out-of-frame rearrangements, and the resulting probabilities were checked against IGoR. In a later analysis, TCR-TCR, TCR-HLA and TCR-CMV co-occurrence was scored with hypergeometric tests, and a repertoire-size bias correction was applied to TCR pairs. In a later analysis, false discovery rates were estimated by permuting HLA or CMV assignments 20 times. In a later analysis, co-occurring TCRs were grouped with DBSCAN, and TCRdist sequence similarity was added when clustering was performed within HLA-allele-positive subsets. Repertoires with fewer than 30,000 or more than 120,000 public chains were left out of co-occurrence clustering, as were five repertoires with anomalous nucleotide sharing. TCRdb mirrors the immuneACCESS table, restricted to in-frame sequences. Some clones are absent from its copies; in checked studies, under half trace to an unresolved V gene, and the reason for the others is unknown. That table is the source of V, J and clone size, and D and trimming were worked out from the DNA. This sample holds around 150,000 clones; about 76% were observed only once. The top ten hold approximately 2% of the sample.

The full study reports these points: A total of around 150 TCR beta chains were listed by the study as associated with cytomegalovirus. Assigning TCR associations to individual alleles was difficult when HLA alleles, especially DR and DQ, strongly co-occurred. A later analysis found that most CMV-associated TCR beta chains appeared HLA-restricted, with HLA associations seemingly driven largely by CMV exposure. A cluster of highly shared sequence variants was judged likely to be a technical artifact of the sequencing pipeline. Correlated functional status among segregating V segments might be attributable to linkage disequilibrium, but an unknown experimental factor could not be ruled out. In a later analysis, some 18,000 TCR beta sequences were associated with specific HLA alleles at a false discovery rate of 0.05. In vitro tests confirmed that a few of the cytomegalovirus-associated TCR beta chains recognize cytomegalovirus antigens. This cohort had only TCR beta chains sequenced, and the lack of alpha or paired-chain data limited which features could be detected. CMV serostatus was the only immune exposure information available for the cohort. An association between a missense DCLRE1C variant and V-gene and J-gene trimming of TCR beta chains was found in a later genetic analysis and replicated in an independent cohort. According to the authors, the approach could potentially be generalized to other disease states and immunological phenotypes. The earlier analysis of approximately 540 of the donors excluded seventeen rarely observed V segments, including chromosome 9 orphons, because counts were too low. While some public TCRs were present in many individuals, most TCR sequences turned up only very rarely across donors. A later analysis found that TCR association rates varied across HLA loci, with DRB1 alleles showing the most associated TCRs and HLA-C alleles the fewest. Cytomegalovirus status was reported to be diagnosed by the classifier with high specificity and sensitivity in both the original and validation cohorts. In a later analysis, HLA-associated TCR beta chains were found to be more clonally expanded and to have lower generation probabilities than equally common non-associated chains. Because some donors lacked HLA typing at each locus, the association tests relied only on the typed subset. In a later genetic analysis, fewer N-insertions in productive TCRs were reported among donors in an Asian-associated ancestry cluster than the approximately 710-donor mean. According to a later analysis, parvovirus B19, influenza, CMV and Epstein-Barr virus appeared linked to several top co-occurrence clusters. Sequencing depth was assumed to be roughly uniform across donors in the presence/absence analyses, though that assumption may not hold. In an earlier analysis of 587 of the donors, most TCR beta V segments appeared in productive rearrangements about 87% or about 30% of the time, broadly matching IMGT annotations. A further reported finding was that TCR beta sequences accurately predicted the HLA-A and HLA-B alleles for most subjects in the first cohort.

The source material was PBMCs. The receptor was derived from a female donor in good health and CMV-seronegative.

The CDR3 protein: CASSPLNPGQGASKTQYF. The DNA sequence is TGTGCCAGCAGCCCGCTGAACCCGGGACAGGGGGCGTCAAAGACCCAGTACTTC. This receptor chain uses TRBV4-2 and TRBJ2-5, with 12 bases aligning to TRBD1. CDR3 length: 18 amino acids, cysteine to phenylalanine. Of the read, only the CDR3 DNA is kept; its 54 bases are in frame from base 1. V lost 4 bases and J lost 6 bases, and the count of bases not matched to a germline gene is 15. The germline V gene encodes CDR1 LGHNA and CDR2 YNFKEQ.